This T cell receptor beta chain was sequenced for a study of T-cell reconstitution after alpha-beta-depleted transplantation in children. This clonotype came up many times. Researchers prepared the TCRbeta library using unique molecular identifiers, the study reports. TCRdb reanalysed the PCR reads using MiXCR and keeps one entry per CDR3 protein. The repertoire has around 380,000 distinct CDR3 sequences, under 13% of them found once; the top ten carry approximately 5%. The CDR3 totals 14 residues. Trimming left V 3 bases short and J 0 bases short, with 6 bases between. Germline values: CDR1 MNHEY, CDR2 SMNVEV (reference sequence).

This clonotype was sampled from a human donor who donated a stem cell graft to a child with acute myeloid leukemia. The material was PBMCs from the stem cell graft donor, obtained from the stem cell graft. The chain joins TRBV27 to TRBJ1-3; the D is unclear. For the CDR3, the DNA is TGTGCCAGCAGTTTCTCAAGCTCTGGAAACACCATATATTTT. The encoded protein is CASSFSSSGNTIYF.